This T cell receptor beta chain was recovered during a study of T cell responses to AZD1222 COVID-19 vaccine. Findings and caveats of the study: Regions 160-218 and 743-854 held dominance among vaccine-associated CD4 TCRs, which spanned spike. It was only after the peak T cell response that any repertoires were sampled. Donors in the cohort were predominantly white British and more often female, and clonal diversity was possibly underestimated.

The CDR3 covers 15 residues. CDR1 and CDR2 (germline): MNHEY, SVGAGI. J was trimmed by 0 bases and V by 6 bases; bases with no gene match: 5. The assay was immunoSEQ multiplex PCR, and TCRdb's table has in-frame clones only and misses some. The sample lists 100,000 to 150,000 clones; approximately 90% were seen once. On this clone itself: Antigen unknown.

The source is an adult who received the AZD1222 COVID-19 vaccine. The chain uses TRBV6-5 and TRBJ2-7; the match to TRBD1 covers 10 bases. This specimen consisted of peripheral blood, obtained 28 days after the second AZD1222 dose. CDR3 in amino acids: CASREDRGSSYEQYF. The DNA for the CDR3 is TGTGCCAGCAGGGAGGACAGGGGGAGCTCCTACGAGCAGTACTTC.